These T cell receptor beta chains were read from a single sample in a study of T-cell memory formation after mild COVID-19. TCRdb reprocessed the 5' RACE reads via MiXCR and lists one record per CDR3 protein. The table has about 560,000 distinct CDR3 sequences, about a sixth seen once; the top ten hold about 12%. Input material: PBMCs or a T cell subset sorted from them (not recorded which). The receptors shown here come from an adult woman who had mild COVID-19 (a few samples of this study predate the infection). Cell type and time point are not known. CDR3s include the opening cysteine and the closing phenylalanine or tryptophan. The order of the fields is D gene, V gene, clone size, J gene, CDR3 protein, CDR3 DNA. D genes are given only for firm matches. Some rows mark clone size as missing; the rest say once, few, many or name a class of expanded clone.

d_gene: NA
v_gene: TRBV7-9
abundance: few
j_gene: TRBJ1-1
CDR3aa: CASSFRSGSYIRTGTEAFF
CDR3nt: TGTGCCAGCAGCTTTCGGTCCGGGAGCTATATTCGGACGGGTACTGAAGCTTTCTTT

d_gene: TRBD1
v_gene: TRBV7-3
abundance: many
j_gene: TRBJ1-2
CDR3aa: CASSQGQGNYGYTF
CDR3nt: TGTGCCAGCAGCCAAGGACAGGGGAACTATGGCTACACCTTC

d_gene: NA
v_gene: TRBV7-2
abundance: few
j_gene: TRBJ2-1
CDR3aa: CASSIPGRGEQFF
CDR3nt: TGTGCCAGCAGTATACCCGGTCGGGGAGAGCAGTTCTTC

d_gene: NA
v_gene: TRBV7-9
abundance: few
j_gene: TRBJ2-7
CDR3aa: CASSRDNHEQYF
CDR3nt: TGTGCCAGCAGCCGGGACAACCACGAGCAGTACTTC

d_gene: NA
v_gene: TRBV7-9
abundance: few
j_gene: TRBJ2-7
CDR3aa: CASSPTEVTYEQYF
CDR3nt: TGTGCCAGCAGCCCGACAGAAGTGACCTACGAGCAGTACTTC

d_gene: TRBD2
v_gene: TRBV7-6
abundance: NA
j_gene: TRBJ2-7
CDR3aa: CASSLGAGGESTYEQYF
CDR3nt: TGTGCCAGCAGCTTGGGGGCGGGAGGTGAATCAACCTACGAGCAGTACTTC

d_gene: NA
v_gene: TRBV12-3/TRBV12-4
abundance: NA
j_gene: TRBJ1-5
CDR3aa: CARPPDVRWDQPQHF
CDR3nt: TGTGCCAGGCCTCCTGACGTCCGATGGGATCAGCCCCAGCATTTT

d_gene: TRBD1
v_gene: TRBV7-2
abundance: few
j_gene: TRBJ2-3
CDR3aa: CASSQHRQGRQTTDTQYF
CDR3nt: TGTGCCAGCAGCCAACATCGACAGGGGCGACAAACCACAGATACGCAGTATTTT

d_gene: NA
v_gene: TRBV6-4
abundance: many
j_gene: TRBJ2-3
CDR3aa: CASSDSDTDTQYF
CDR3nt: TGTGCCAGCAGTGACTCGGACACAGATACGCAGTATTTT

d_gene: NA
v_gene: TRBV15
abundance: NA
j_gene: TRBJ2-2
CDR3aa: CATRPGTNTGELFF
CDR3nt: TGTGCCACCCGCCCGGGCACGAACACCGGGGAGCTGTTTTTT

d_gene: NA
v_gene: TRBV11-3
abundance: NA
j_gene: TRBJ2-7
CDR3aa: CASSLAGTAGEQYF
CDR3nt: TGTGCCAGCAGCTTAGCCGGGACGGCTGGTGAGCAGTACTTC

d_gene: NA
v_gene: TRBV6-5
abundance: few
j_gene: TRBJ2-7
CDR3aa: CASSYSPQQGRPSYEQYF
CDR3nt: TGTGCCAGCAGTTACTCCCCACAACAGGGAAGGCCTTCCTACGAGCAGTACTTC

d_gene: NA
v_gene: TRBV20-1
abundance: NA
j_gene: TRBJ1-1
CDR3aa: CSARDKGDTEAFF
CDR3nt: TGCAGTGCTAGAGATAAGGGTGATACTGAAGCTTTCTTT

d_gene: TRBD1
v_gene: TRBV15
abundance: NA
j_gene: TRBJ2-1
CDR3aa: CATSRVGPLPGQVISYNEQFF
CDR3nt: TGTGCCACCAGCAGAGTGGGTCCCCTACCGGGACAGGTGATCTCCTACAATGAGCAGTTCTTC

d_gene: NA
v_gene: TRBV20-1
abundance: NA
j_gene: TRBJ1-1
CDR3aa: CSAGERDTEAFF
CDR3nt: TGCAGTGCCGGGGAGAGGGACACTGAAGCTTTCTTT

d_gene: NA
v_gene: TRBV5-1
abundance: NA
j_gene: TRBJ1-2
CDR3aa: CASSFTEDYGYTF
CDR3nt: TGCGCCAGCAGCTTCACAGAGGACTATGGCTACACCTTC

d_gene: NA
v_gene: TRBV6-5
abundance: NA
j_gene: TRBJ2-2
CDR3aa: CASRAVFGELFF
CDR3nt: TGTGCCAGCAGGGCCGTTTTCGGGGAGCTGTTTTTT

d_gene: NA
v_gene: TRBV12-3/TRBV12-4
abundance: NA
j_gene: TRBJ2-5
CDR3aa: CASSFVQGSSVLYQETQYF
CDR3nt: TGTGCCAGCAGCTTCGTTCAGGGCTCCTCGGTGTTATACCAAGAGACCCAGTACTTC

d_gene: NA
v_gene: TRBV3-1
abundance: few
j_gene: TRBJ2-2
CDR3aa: CASSQGRGGGELFF
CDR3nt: TGTGCCAGCAGCCAAGGGCGGGGTGGCGGGGAGCTGTTTTTT

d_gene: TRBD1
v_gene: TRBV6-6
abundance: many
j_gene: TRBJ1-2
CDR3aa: CASSYPPQQGGHYGYTF
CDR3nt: TGTGCCAGCAGTTACCCCCCCCAGCAGGGGGGTCACTATGGCTACACCTTC

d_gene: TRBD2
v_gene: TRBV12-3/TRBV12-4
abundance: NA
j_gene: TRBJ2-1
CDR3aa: CASSPPPGLATDEQFF
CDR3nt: TGTGCCAGCAGTCCCCCTCCGGGACTAGCGACGGATGAGCAGTTCTTC

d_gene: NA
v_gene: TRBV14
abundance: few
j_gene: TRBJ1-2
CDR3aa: CASSQERGYAGYTF
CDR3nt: TGTGCCAGCAGCCAAGAGCGAGGCTATGCCGGCTACACCTTC

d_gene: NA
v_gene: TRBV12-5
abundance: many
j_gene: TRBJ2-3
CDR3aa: CASGLDTDTQYF
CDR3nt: TGTGCTAGTGGTTTGGACACAGATACGCAGTATTTT

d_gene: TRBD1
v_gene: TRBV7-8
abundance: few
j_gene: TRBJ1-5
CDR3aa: CASSSGTGPFQPQHF
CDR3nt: TGTGCCAGCAGCTCCGGGACAGGCCCGTTTCAGCCCCAGCATTTT

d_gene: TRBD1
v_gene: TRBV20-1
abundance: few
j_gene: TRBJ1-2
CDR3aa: CSARGTGENLGGYTF
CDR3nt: TGCAGTGCGAGGGGGACAGGCGAGAATTTGGGGGGCTACACCTTC

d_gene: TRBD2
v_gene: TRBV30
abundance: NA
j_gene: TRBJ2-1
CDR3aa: CAWSATSGYSEQFF
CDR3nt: TGTGCCTGGAGTGCGACTAGCGGTTACAGTGAGCAGTTCTTC

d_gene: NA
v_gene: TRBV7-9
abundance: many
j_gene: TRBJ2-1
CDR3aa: CASNRERYEQFF
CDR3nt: TGTGCCAGCAACCGGGAGAGGTATGAGCAGTTCTTC

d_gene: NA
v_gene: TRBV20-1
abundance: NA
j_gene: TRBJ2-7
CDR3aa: CSARPAGSTYSYEQYF
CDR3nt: TGCAGTGCTAGGCCGGCAGGGTCCACATACTCCTACGAGCAGTACTTC

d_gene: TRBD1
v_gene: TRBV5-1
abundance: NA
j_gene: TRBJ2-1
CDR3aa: CASSITGDGEQFF
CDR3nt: TGCGCCAGCAGCATTACAGGGGATGGTGAGCAGTTCTTC

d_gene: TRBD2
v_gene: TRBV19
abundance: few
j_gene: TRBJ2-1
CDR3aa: CASSFPTSGRANEQFF
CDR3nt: TGTGCCAGTAGTTTCCCGACTAGCGGGAGAGCCAATGAGCAGTTCTTC

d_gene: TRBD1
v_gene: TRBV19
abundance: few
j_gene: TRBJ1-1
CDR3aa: CASSTGTAPTEAFF
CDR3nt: TGTGCCAGTAGTACCGGGACAGCTCCCACTGAAGCTTTCTTT

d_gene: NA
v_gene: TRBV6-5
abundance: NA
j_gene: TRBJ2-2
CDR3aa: CASSDAAPGELFF
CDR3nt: TGTGCCAGCAGTGACGCGGCTCCCGGGGAGCTGTTTTTT

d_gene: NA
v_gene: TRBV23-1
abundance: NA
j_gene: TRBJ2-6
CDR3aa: CACSQYMRAGANVLTF
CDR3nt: TGCGCCTGCAGTCAATATATGAGGGCTGGGGCCAACGTCCTGACTTTC

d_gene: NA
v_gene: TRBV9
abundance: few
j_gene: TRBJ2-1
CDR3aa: CASSVDRQPYNEQFF
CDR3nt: TGTGCCAGCAGCGTAGATCGGCAGCCCTACAATGAGCAGTTCTTC

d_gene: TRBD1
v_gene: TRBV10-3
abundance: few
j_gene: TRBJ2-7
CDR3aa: CAIRGTGGYEQYF
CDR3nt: TGTGCCATCAGGGGGACAGGGGGATACGAGCAGTACTTC

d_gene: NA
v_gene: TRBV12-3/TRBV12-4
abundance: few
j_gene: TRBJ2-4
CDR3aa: CASSPIRNIQYF
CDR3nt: TGTGCCAGCAGTCCGATAAGAAACATTCAGTACTTC

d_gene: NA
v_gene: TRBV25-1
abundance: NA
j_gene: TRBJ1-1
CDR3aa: CASTDKWDTEAFF
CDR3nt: TGTGCCAGCACGGACAAGTGGGACACTGAAGCTTTCTTT

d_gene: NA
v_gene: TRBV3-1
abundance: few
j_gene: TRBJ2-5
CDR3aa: CASSQRGTAEETQYF
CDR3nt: TGTGCCAGCAGCCAACGGGGCACAGCTGAAGAGACCCAGTACTTC

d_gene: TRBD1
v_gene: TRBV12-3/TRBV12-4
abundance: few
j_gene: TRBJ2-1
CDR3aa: CASSGDREVAQFF
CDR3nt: TGTGCCAGCAGTGGGGACAGGGAGGTCGCGCAGTTCTTC

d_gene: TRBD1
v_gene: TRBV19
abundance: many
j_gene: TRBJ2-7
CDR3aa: CASSIQGESYEQYF
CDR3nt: TGTGCCAGTAGTATCCAGGGGGAGAGCTACGAGCAGTACTTC

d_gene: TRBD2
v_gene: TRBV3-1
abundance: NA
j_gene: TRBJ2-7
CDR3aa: CASSSQREGVYEQYF
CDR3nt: TGTGCCAGCAGCTCCCAGCGGGAGGGCGTTTACGAGCAGTACTTC

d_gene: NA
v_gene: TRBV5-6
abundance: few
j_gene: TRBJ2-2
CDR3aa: CASSLVRDLYTGELFF
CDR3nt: TGTGCCAGCAGCCTCGTCCGGGACCTATACACCGGGGAGCTGTTTTTT

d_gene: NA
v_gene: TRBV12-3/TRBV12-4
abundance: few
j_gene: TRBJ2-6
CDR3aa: CASSFFSSGANVLTF
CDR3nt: TGTGCCAGCAGTTTTTTCAGCTCTGGGGCCAACGTCCTGACTTTC

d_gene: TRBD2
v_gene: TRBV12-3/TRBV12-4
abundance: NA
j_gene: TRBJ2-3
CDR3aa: CASSSRDYLSTDTQYF
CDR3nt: TGTGCCAGCAGTTCCCGGGACTACCTTAGCACAGATACGCAGTATTTT

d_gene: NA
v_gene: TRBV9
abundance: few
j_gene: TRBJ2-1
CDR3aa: CASSDGGSSYNEQFF
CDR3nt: TGTGCCAGCAGCGACGGGGGAAGCTCCTACAATGAGCAGTTCTTC

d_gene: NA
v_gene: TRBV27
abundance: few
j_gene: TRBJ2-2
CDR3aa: CASSSGFHTGELFF
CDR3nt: TGTGCCAGCAGTTCTGGATTCCACACCGGGGAGCTGTTTTTT

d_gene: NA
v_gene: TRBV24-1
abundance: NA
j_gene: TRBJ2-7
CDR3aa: CATSDSQITHGEQYF
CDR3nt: TGTGCCACCAGTGATTCTCAGATCACGCACGGCGAGCAGTACTTC

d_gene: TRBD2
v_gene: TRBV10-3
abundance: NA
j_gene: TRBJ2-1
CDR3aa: CAISERTSGNRNEQFF
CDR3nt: TGTGCCATCAGTGAGAGGACTAGCGGGAATCGCAATGAGCAGTTCTTC

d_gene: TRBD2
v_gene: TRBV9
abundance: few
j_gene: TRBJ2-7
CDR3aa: CASSVSGTRGSDEQYF
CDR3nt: TGTGCCAGCAGCGTGAGCGGGACTAGAGGTTCGGACGAGCAGTACTTC

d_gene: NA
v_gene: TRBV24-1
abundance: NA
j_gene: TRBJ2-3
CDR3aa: CATSDLSGPSTDTQYF
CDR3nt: TGTGCCACCAGTGATCTCAGCGGGCCCAGCACAGATACGCAGTATTTT

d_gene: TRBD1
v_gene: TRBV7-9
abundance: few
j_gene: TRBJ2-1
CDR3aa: CASSSTAGQGKFF
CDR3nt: TGTGCCAGCAGCTCTACGGCAGGACAGGGAAAGTTCTTC

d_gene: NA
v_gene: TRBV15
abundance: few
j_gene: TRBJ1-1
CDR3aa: CATSAARNTEAFF
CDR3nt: TGTGCCACCAGCGCCGCACGTAACACTGAAGCTTTCTTT

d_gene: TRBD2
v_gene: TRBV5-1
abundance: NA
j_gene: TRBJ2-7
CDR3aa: CASSPGASGSGEQYF
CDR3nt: TGCGCCAGCAGCCCGGGAGCTAGCGGGAGTGGCGAGCAGTACTTC

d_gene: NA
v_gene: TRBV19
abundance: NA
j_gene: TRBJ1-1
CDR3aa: CASSIGVPNTEAFF
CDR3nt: TGTGCCAGTAGTATTGGGGTGCCGAACACTGAAGCTTTCTTT

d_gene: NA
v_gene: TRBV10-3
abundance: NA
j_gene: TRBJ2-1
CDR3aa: CAIRGSADEQFF
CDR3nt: TGTGCCATCAGGGGTAGCGCGGATGAGCAGTTCTTC

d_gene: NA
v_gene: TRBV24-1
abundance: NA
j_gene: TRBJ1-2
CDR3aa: CATSEKTGFYGYTF
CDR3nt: TGTGCCACCAGTGAAAAGACAGGCTTCTATGGCTACACCTTC

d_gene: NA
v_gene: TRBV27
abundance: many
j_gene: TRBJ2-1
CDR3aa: CASSLLEFNEQFF
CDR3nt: TGTGCCAGCAGTTTACTCGAGTTTAATGAGCAGTTCTTC

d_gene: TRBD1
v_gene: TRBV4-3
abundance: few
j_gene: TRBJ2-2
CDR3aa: CASSQGTGIGTGELFF
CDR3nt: TGCGCCAGCAGCCAGGGGACAGGGATTGGGACCGGGGAGCTGTTTTTT

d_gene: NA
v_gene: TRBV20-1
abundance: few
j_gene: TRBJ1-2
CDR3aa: CSARALRANYGYTF
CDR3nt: TGCAGTGCTAGAGCACTCCGAGCTAACTATGGCTACACCTTC